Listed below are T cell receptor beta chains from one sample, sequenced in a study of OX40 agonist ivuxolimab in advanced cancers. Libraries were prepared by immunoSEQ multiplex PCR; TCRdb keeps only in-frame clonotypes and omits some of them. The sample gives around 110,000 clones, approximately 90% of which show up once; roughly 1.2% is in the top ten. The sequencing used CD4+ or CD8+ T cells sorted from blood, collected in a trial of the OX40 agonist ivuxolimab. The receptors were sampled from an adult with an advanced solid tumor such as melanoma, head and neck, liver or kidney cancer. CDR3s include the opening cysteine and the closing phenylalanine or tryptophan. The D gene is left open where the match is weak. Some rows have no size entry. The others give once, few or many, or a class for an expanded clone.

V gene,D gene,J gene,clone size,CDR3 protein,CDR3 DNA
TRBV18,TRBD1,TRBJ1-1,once,CASSPDRSGNTEAFF,TGTGCCAGCTCACCGGACAGGTCAGGGAACACTGAAGCTTTCTTT
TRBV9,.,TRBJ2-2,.,CASSVWLQSTGELFF,TGTGCCAGCAGCGTATGGCTCCAGAGCACCGGGGAGCTGTTTTTT
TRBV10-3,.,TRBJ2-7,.,CAISESLYEQYF,TGTGCCATCAGTGAGTCCTTGTACGAGCAGTACTTC
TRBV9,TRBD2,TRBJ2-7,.,CASSQVTGLAGAHEQYF,TGTGCCAGCAGCCAAGTCACTGGACTAGCGGGAGCCCACGAGCAGTACTTC
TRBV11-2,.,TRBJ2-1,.,CASSFRERPRDEQFF,TGTGCCAGCAGCTTCCGGGAGCGGCCCAGGGATGAGCAGTTCTTC
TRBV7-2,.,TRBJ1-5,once,CASSLYGQNNQPQHF,TGTGCCAGCAGCTTATACGGACAGAACAATCAGCCCCAGCATTTT
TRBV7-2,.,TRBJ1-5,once,CASSLAGSNQPQHF,TGTGCCAGCAGCTTAGCAGGGAGCAATCAGCCCCAGCATTTT
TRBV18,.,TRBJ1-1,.,CASSPRQAEAFF,TGTGCCAGCTCACCCCGACAGGCTGAAGCTTTCTTT
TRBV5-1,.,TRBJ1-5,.,CASSLGQTGNQPQHF,TGCGCCAGCAGCTTGGGACAGACCGGCAATCAGCCCCAGCATTTT
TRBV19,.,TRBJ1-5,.,CASSIKGDFRSYQPQHF,TGTGCCAGTAGTATCAAGGGGGACTTTAGGAGCTATCAGCCCCAGCATTTT
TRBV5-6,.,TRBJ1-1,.,CASSLVQLPNTEAFF,TGTGCCAGCAGCTTGGTTCAGCTACCGAACACTGAAGCTTTCTTT
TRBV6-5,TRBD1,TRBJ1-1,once,CASSYSTTGGTEAFF,TGTGCCAGCAGTTACTCGACTACAGGGGGCACTGAAGCTTTCTTT
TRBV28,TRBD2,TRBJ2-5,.,CASSLGLAGWETQYF,TGTGCCAGCAGTCTAGGACTAGCGGGATGGGAGACCCAGTACTTC
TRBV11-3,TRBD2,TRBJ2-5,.,CASSSVAGRGKETQYF,TGTGCCAGCAGCTCGGTGGCCGGGAGGGGAAAAGAGACCCAGTACTTC
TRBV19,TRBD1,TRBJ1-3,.,CASSTGQGTVIGNTIYF,TGTGCCAGTAGTACGGGACAGGGGACAGTTATTGGAAACACCATATATTTT
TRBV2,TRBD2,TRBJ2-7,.,CASTSLAGAYEQYF,TGTGCCAGCACATCACTAGCGGGAGCTTACGAGCAGTACTTC
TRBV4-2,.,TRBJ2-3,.,CASSQDAPAGTAGTDTQYF,TGTGCCAGCAGCCAAGATGCTCCGGCTGGGACCGCGGGCACAGATACGCAGTATTTT
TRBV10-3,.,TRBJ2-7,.,CAISPLAREQYF,TGTGCCATCAGTCCACTTGCTAGGGAGCAGTACTTC
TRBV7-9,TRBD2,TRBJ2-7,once,CASSFASGLPYEQYF,TGTGCCAGCAGCTTTGCTAGCGGGCTCCCCTACGAGCAGTACTTC
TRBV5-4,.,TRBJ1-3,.,CASSPGTSGNTIYF,TGTGCCAGCAGCCCCGGGACGAGTGGAAACACCATATATTTT
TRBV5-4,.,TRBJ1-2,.,CASSLPVPGGHGYTF,TGTGCCAGCAGCCTCCCGGTCCCGGGTGGCCATGGCTACACCTTC
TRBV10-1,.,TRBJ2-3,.,CASREDTQYF,TGCGCCAGCAGAGAGGATACGCAGTATTTT
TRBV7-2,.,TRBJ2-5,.,CASSSRPVQETQYF,TGTGCCAGCAGTTCCCGGCCCGTTCAAGAGACCCAGTACTTC
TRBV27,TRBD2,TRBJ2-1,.,CASNPSPGLAGLNEQFF,TGTGCCAGCAATCCCAGCCCGGGACTAGCGGGGCTCAATGAGCAGTTCTTC
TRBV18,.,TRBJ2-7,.,CASSVRRIYEQYF,TGTGCCAGCTCAGTTAGGAGAATATACGAGCAGTACTTC
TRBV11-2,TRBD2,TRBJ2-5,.,CASSLDKGLAGAETQYF,TGTGCCAGCAGCTTAGATAAGGGACTAGCAGGGGCGGAGACCCAGTACTTC
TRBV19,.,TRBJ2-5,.,CASRQAQETQYF,TGTGCCAGTAGACAGGCACAAGAGACCCAGTACTTC
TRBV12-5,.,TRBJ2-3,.,CASGLSPDTQYF,TGTGCTAGTGGTTTGAGCCCAGATACGCAGTATTTT
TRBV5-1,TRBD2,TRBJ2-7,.,CASSPLAGTSGRGEQYF,TGCGCCAGCAGCCCTTTAGCCGGGACTAGCGGGAGGGGCGAGCAGTACTTC
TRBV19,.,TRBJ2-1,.,CASTDLGNEQFF,TGTGCCAGTACGGACCTCGGCAATGAGCAGTTCTTC
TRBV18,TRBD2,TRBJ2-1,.,CASSPGTSENNEQFF,TGTGCCAGCTCACCCGGGACTAGCGAGAACAATGAGCAGTTCTTC
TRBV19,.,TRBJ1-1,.,CASSNLGGNTEAFF,TGTGCCAGTAGTAACCTCGGGGGGAACACTGAAGCTTTCTTT
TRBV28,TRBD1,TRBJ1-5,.,CASSTVGTGGNQPQHF,TGTGCCAGCAGTACCGTAGGGACAGGGGGCAATCAGCCCCAGCATTTT
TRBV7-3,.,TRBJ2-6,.,CASSRNSGANVLTF,TGTGCCAGCAGCCGAAACTCTGGGGCCAACGTCCTGACTTTC
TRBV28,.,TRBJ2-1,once,CASSLPSEQFF,TGTGCCAGCAGTTTACCCAGTGAGCAGTTCTTC
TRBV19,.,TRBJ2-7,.,CASSMEKGRQYF,TGTGCCAGTAGTATGGAAAAGGGGAGGCAGTACTTC
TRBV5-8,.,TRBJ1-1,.,CASSLDRPEAFF,TGTGCCAGCAGCCTCGACAGGCCTGAAGCTTTCTTT
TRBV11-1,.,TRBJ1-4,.,CASSFALDPTNEKLFF,TGTGCCAGCAGCTTCGCCCTAGATCCAACTAATGAAAAACTGTTTTTT
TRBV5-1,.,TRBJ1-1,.,CASSLIAWDGEAFF,TGCGCCAGCAGCTTAATTGCGTGGGACGGTGAAGCTTTCTTT
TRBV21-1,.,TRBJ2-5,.,CASSHIAGGATQYF,TGTGCCAGCAGCCATATAGCGGGAGGAGCGACCCAGTACTTC
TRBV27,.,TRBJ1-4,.,CASSLRTGFAKLFF,TGTGCCAGCAGTTTACGTACAGGGTTTGCAAAACTGTTTTTT